Following are 31 T cell receptor beta chains from one sample sequenced in a study of spatial heterogeneity in lung cancer. Time point meaning: sample taken at primary tumor resection. Without sorting, whole RNA was sequenced from tumor, nontumor lung or frozen PBMC. One entry per CDR3 protein results from TCRdb running MiXCR on the 5' RACE reads. The sample contains more than 45,000 distinct CDR3 sequences, approximately 5% of which appear only once. The starting material was PBMCs, obtained at surgery. Receptors originate from a male donor with early-stage non-small cell lung cancer.

This clonotype was observed at least ten times. This sequence joins TRBV18 and TRBJ2-7; D could derive from TRBD1 or TRBD2 (5 bases each). This CDR3 has 15 amino acids. V was clipped by 4 bases and J by 5 bases, with 18 bases between them. The V gene's germline CDR1 is KGHSH and CDR2 LQKENI. The CDR3 here is CASSRGMEGVDEQYF. The CDR3 nucleotides are TGTGCCAGCTCACGGGGGATGGAAGGGGTCGACGAGCAGTACTTC. The full variable domain, rest sourced from reference TRBV18 and TRBJ2-7, is NAGVMQNPRHLVRRRGQEARLRCSPMKGHSHVYWYRQLPEEGLKFMVYLQKENIIDESGMPKERFSAEFPKEGPSILRIQQVVRGDSAAYFCASSRGMEGVDEQYFGPGTRLTVT.

This clonotype was recorded at least ten times. This chain joins TRBV7-2 and TRBJ2-1; D is undetermined. This CDR3 spans 15 amino acids. Germline V gene lookup returns CDR1 SGHTA and CDR2 FQGNSA. The V end lost 4 bases, the J end lost 0 bases, and 10 bases lay between the germline ends. The CDR3 protein is CASSSDVSSYNEQFF. As DNA, the CDR3 is TGTGCCAGCAGCTCAGATGTGAGCTCCTACAATGAGCAGTTCTTC.

This clonotype showed up many times. The CDR3 DNA follows: TGTGCCAGCAGCGTAGTCGGAGCCAACTATGGCTACACCTTC. Translated: CASSVVGANYGYTF. This chain links TRBV9 with TRBJ1-2, with no clear D. Germline CDR1 is SGDLS and CDR2 is YYNGEE. The CDR3 sequence is 14 residues long. The V gene lost 0 bases and the J gene lost 2 bases, with 8 bases spanning the gap.

This clonotype was counted many times. V gene TRBV24-1 combines with J gene TRBJ2-3, with 7 bases that match TRBD2. CDR1 and CDR2 (germline): KGHDR, SFDVKD. The ends lost 7 bases at V and 0 bases at J; junction bases unmatched: 6. The length of the CDR3 is 15 residues. In DNA, the CDR3 is TGTGCCACCAGGGAGGGACTAACTAGCACAGATACGCAGTATTTT. Protein sequence: CATREGLTSTDTQYF.

This clonotype was observed many times. This chain links TRBV11-2 with TRBJ2-7; 10 bases line up with TRBD2. The J segment lost 3 bases and the V segment lost 1 base, leaving 3 bases of the junction unmatched. Germline V gene lookup returns CDR1 SGHAT and CDR2 FQNNGV. This CDR3 spans 15 amino acids. CDR3 nucleotide sequence: TGTGCCAGCAGCTTAGGGACTAGCGGTTACTACGAGCAGTACTTC. Translation gives CASSLGTSGYYEQYF. Combining the CDR3 with reference TRBV11-2 and TRBJ2-7 gives the whole variable domain EAGVAQSPRYKIIEKRQSVAFWCNPISGHATLYWYQQILGQGPKLLIQFQNNGVVDDSQLPKDRFSAERLKGVDSTLKIQPAKLEDSAVYLCASSLGTSGYYEQYFGPGTRLTVT.

This clonotype was observed many times. The V gene is TRBV29-1, the J gene TRBJ1-2; maybe TRBD1 (5 bases). The CDR3 length is 11 residues. Germline V CDR1 and CDR2: SQVTM, ANQGSEA. V lost 7 bases, J lost 4 bases, and 10 bases lay in between. The CDR3 loop reads CSARERYGYTF. CDR3 nucleotide sequence: TGCAGCGCCAGGGAGCGCTATGGCTACACCTTC. Full variable domain (missing parts from reference TRBV29-1 and TRBJ1-2): SAVISQKPSRDICQRGTSLTIQCQVDSQVTMMFWYRQQPGQSLTLIATANQGSEATYESGFVIDKFPISRPNLTFSTLTVSNMSPEDSSIYLCSARERYGYTFGSGTRLTVV.

The table lists this clonotype with many counts. The V gene is TRBV20-1, the J gene TRBJ2-7; 7 nucleotides align to TRBD1. The trim removed 3 bases at V and 5 bases at J, leaving 7 bases unmatched. The CDR3 has 13 amino acids. The germline CDR1 and CDR2 sequences are DFQATT and SNEGSKA (reference sequence). The CDR3, as DNA: TGCAGTGCTAGTGGGGACAGCCGAGACGAGCAGTACTTC. Residues: CSASGDSRDEQYF.

The sample holds many counts of this clonotype. The chain joins TRBV20-1 to TRBJ2-3; TRBD2 matches at 7 bases. The germline V gene has CDR1 DFQATT and CDR2 SNEGSKA (reference sequence). After removal of 3 bases from V and 9 bases from J, the junction contained 15 bases not matched to a gene. The CDR3 totals 15 residues. The CDR3 DNA is TGCAGTGCTAGGATCTCGGCTAGCGGTTCAGCCACGCAGTATTTT. Translating it yields CSARISASGSATQYF.

This clonotype showed up many times. This chain uses TRBV27 with TRBJ2-7; 7 bases are shared with TRBD2. V was pared by 3 bases and J by 3 bases, with 8 bases of the junction left unmatched. Germline V gene sequence: CDR1 MNHEY, CDR2 SMNVEV (reference sequence). The CDR3 length is 15 residues. CDR3 sequence (DNA): TGTGCCAGCAGTTTGGTTGCGGGAGAGGTCTACGAGCAGTACTTC. It yields the protein CASSLVAGEVYEQYF.

This clonotype was counted ten times or more. The chain combines TRBV6-5 with TRBJ2-2; TRBD1 matches 9 bases. Germline CDR1 and CDR2: MNHEY and SVGAGI. The CDR3 length is 15 residues. V gave up 5 bases and J gave up 4 bases; unmatched junction bases: 5. The CDR3 region is CASSPQGAPTGELFF. The CDR3 DNA reads as TGTGCCAGCAGTCCACAGGGGGCGCCCACCGGGGAGCTGTTTTTT.

This clonotype showed up many times. CDR3: CSARDGRGPDTQYF. CDR3 nucleotide sequence: TGCAGTGCTAGAGATGGGCGGGGCCCAGATACGCAGTATTTT. The chain recombines TRBV20-1 with TRBJ2-3; perhaps TRBD2 as D (6 bases). Per germline, CDR1 DFQATT and CDR2 SNEGSKA (reference sequence). The ends were cut back, 0 bases at V and 4 bases at J, with 11 bases in the middle. The CDR3 totals 14 residues.

This clonotype has ten or more counts. The rearrangement links TRBV11-2 to TRBJ1-2; weak D call: TRBD1 (5 bases). Germline V gene sequence: CDR1 SGHAT, CDR2 FQNNGV. V dropped 5 bases and J dropped 1 base, with 11 bases sitting between them. CDR3 length equals 14 residues. This CDR3 reads CASSIGHLNYGYTF. The CDR3 region has the DNA TGTGCCAGCAGCATCGGACACCTTAACTATGGCTACACCTTC.

CDR3 nucleotides: TGTGCCAGCAGGGGATTAGCGGGAGGGGGGTCCTACAATGAGCAGTTCTTC. This encodes CASRGLAGGGSYNEQFF. The chain links TRBV3-1 to TRBJ2-1; 11 bases map to TRBD2. V trimming: 6 bases; J trimming: 1 base; junction bases outside the gene matches: 8. Germline values: CDR1 LGHDT, CDR2 YNNKEL (reference sequence). CDR3 length: 17 amino acids.

In its sample, this clonotype was seen many times. The rearrangement joins TRBV10-2 to TRBJ1-2, with D possibly TRBD1 on 6 matching bases. The CDR3 is made up of 15 amino acids. Germline lookup yields CDR1 WSHSY and CDR2 SAAADI. V gave up 5 bases and J gave up 6 bases, with 19 bases separating them. The CDR3 nucleotides are TGCGCCAGCAGTCTTGGGACACCCCCGGTAGATGGCTACACCTTC. Its protein product is CASSLGTPPVDGYTF.

The table lists this clonotype with many counts. This chain links TRBV2 with TRBJ2-5, with 8 bases that match TRBD2. The CDR3 has 16 amino acids. The V segment lost 3 bases and the J segment 0 bases; nucleotides outside the gene matches: 6. The germline V gene has CDR1 SNHLY and CDR2 FYNNEI. CDR3 residues: CASSEGLAGHQETQYF. The CDR3 coding sequence is TGTGCCAGCAGTGAGGGATTAGCGGGGCACCAAGAGACCCAGTACTTC.

Many counts were recorded for this clonotype. The chain couples TRBV20-1 to TRBJ2-1; 9 bases match TRBD2. The V gene end was trimmed by 0 bases and the J gene end by 4 bases; junction bases not matched to a gene: 13. The CDR3 totals 18 residues. CDR1 and CDR2 from the germline V gene are DFQATT and SNEGSKA (reference sequence). CDR3 residues: CSARDPPRLAGLYNEQFF. CDR3 DNA sequence: TGCAGTGCTAGAGATCCCCCCAGGCTAGCGGGACTGTACAATGAGCAGTTCTTC.

This clonotype was seen many times. For the CDR3, the DNA is TGTGCCAGTAGTAGGGCAGACTATCAGCCCCAGCATTTT. Translation: CASSRADYQPQHF. The V and J genes are TRBV19 and TRBJ1-5; no reliable D call. Trimming pared 4 bases from V and 5 bases from J, leaving 9 bases between. The CDR3 consists of 13 residues. Germline V gene lookup returns CDR1 LNHDA and CDR2 SQIVND (reference sequence).

This clonotype was observed at least ten times. The rearrangement joins TRBV28 to TRBJ1-3, with unresolved D. Looked up from germline, CDR1 is MDHEN and CDR2 is SYDVKM. This CDR3 spans 15 amino acids. Trimming left V 5 bases short and J 0 bases short, with 11 bases between. The CDR3 is CASSVGVLSGNTIYF. Here the CDR3 DNA reads TGTGCCAGCAGTGTCGGGGTCCTCTCTGGAAACACCATATATTTT.

The sample holds many counts of this clonotype. The V call is TRBV7-9, the J call TRBJ1-4, with 9 bases lining up with TRBD1. The CDR3 extends over 14 amino acids. Germline trimming cut 3 bases from V and 8 bases from J; bases unmatched to any gene: 4. Germline V lookup: CDR1 SEHNR, CDR2 FQNEAQ (reference sequence). CDR3 DNA sequence: TGTGCCAGCAGCTTGGGACAGGGAGGAGAAAAACTGTTTTTT. Its translation: CASSLGQGGEKLFF. Using reference TRBV7-9 and TRBJ1-4 for the parts outside the CDR3, the full variable domain is DTGVSQNPRHKITKRGQNVTFRCDPISEHNRLYWYRQTLGQGPEFLTYFQNEAQLEKSRLLSDRFSAERPKGSFSTLEIQRTEQGDSAMYLCASSLGQGGEKLFFGSGTQLSVL.

This clonotype was counted many times. The V and J genes are TRBV7-2 and TRBJ2-1, with 9 nucleotides matching TRBD2. Trimming cost V 4 bases and J 9 bases; bases outside gene matches: 10. Germline CDR1 is SGHTA and CDR2 is FQGNSA. CDR3 length: 15 residues. The CDR3 is CASSSGLAVWGEQFF. CDR3 coding DNA: TGTGCCAGCAGCTCGGGACTAGCTGTGTGGGGTGAGCAGTTCTTC.

This clonotype occurred a few times. The missing conserved phenylalanine or tryptophan at the end of this CDR3 makes a read error likely. The DNA is left out, because the CDR3 cannot be placed on it with certainty; the CDR3 is given as TCRdb lists it. The chain couples TRBV20-1 to TRBJ2-1; the D call in the table, TRBD1, was not verified against the DNA. CDR1 DFQATT and CDR2 SNEGSKA come from the germline V gene (reference sequence). The CDR3 spans 11 amino acids, including both terminal residues. Here the CDR3 reads CSAETGGAFPL.

This clonotype was detected many times. V is TRBV3-1 and J is TRBJ2-2; 10 bases match TRBD2. This CDR3 has 17 residues. The ends lost 0 bases at V and 3 bases at J; junction bases unmatched: 4. Germline CDR1 reads LGHDT; CDR2 reads YNNKEL (reference sequence). The CDR3 bases are TGTGCCAGCAGCCAAGAAGGACTAGCGGAGGACACCGGGGAGCTGTTTTTT. Translated: CASSQEGLAEDTGELFF.

This clonotype was seen many times. The chain combines TRBV7-2 with TRBJ2-5; the D is unclear. Germline V gene sequence: CDR1 SGHTA, CDR2 FQGNSA. The V gene lost 5 bases and the J gene lost 0 bases, with 4 bases spanning the gap. This CDR3 comprises 12 residues. DNA of the CDR3: TGTGCCAGCAGCACGTACCAAGAGACCCAGTACTTC. Its translation is CASSTYQETQYF.

The genes are TRBV19 and TRBJ2-2, with no clear D. The CDR3 contains 13 residues. Germline V CDR1 and CDR2: LNHDA, SQIVND (reference sequence). The V end lost 2 bases, the J end lost 3 bases, and 4 bases lay between the germline ends. CDR3: CASSIKYTGELFF. The CDR3 DNA follows: TGTGCCAGTAGTATAAAATACACCGGGGAGCTGTTTTTT.

On this clonotype itself: A much larger clone differs from this one at a single base, so this may be a read error. This chain joins TRBV7-9 and TRBJ2-7; D not resolved. The germline gives CDR1 SEHNR, CDR2 FQNEAQ (reference sequence). The CDR3 contains 13 residues. V lost 10 bases and J lost 3, with 16 bases in between. The CDR3 here is CATSIGNNYEQYF. The DNA for the CDR3 is TGTGCCACCTCGATAGGGAACAACTACGAGCAGTACTTC.

The chain couples TRBV29-1 to TRBJ2-3; weak D call: TRBD2 (6 bases). Germline-derived CDR1 and CDR2 are SQVTM and ANQGSEA. Trimming took 8 bases from V and 4 from J, leaving 19 bases between them. CDR3 size: 14 residues. The CDR3 here is CSTSIGGRADTQYF. In DNA form, the CDR3 reads TGCAGCACCTCCATCGGGGGACGGGCAGATACGCAGTATTTT.

This clonotype was seen repeatedly, ten times or more. The chain uses TRBV4-2 and TRBJ2-7; TRBD2 aligns across 12 bases. CDR1 and CDR2 from the germline V gene are LGHNA and YNFKEQ. This CDR3 region has 14 residues. V lost 4 bases, J lost 7 bases, and 5 bases stayed unmatched. The CDR3 DNA reads as TGTGCCAGCAGCCGCGGACTAGCGGGAAATGAGCAGTACTTC. Translating it yields CASSRGLAGNEQYF.

Many counts were recorded for this clonotype. The V and J genes are TRBV9 and TRBJ2-5; D gene uncertain. The CDR3 runs 14 residues. The germline V and J ends were trimmed by 0 bases and 2 bases, with 8 bases remaining between them. The germline V gene encodes CDR1 SGDLS and CDR2 YYNGEE. The CDR3 protein is CASSVEGQQETQYF. CDR3 DNA sequence: TGTGCCAGCAGCGTAGAGGGCCAACAAGAGACCCAGTACTTC.

The chain uses TRBV12-3 or TRBV12-4 and TRBJ2-5, with 8 bases aligning to TRBD2. The CDR3 extends over 13 amino acids. Unmatched junction bases numbered 8, after V lost 10 bases and J lost 4 bases. The CDR3 bases are TGTGCCACCTCGAGCGGGAGTGGAGAGACCCAGTACTTC. This gives the protein CATSSGSGETQYF.

This clonotype was seen many times. V usage is TRBV25-1 and J usage is TRBJ1-6, with 10 bases fitting TRBD1. V was clipped by 6 bases and J by 6 bases; unmatched bases: 11. The CDR3 extends over 17 amino acids. The germline gives CDR1 MGHDK, CDR2 SYGVNS. The CDR3 DNA follows: TGTGCCAGCAGCCAGACAGGACAGGGGGTGATTAATTCACCCCTCCACTTT. It encodes CASSQTGQGVINSPLHF.

This chain connects TRBV20-1 to TRBJ2-7; tentatively, D is TRBD2 (6 bases). Germline V gene lookup returns CDR1 DFQATT and CDR2 SNEGSKA (reference sequence). Deletions cut 1 base from V and 2 bases from J, with 12 bases between. The CDR3 covers 14 residues. The CDR3 loop is CSARGGGNTYEQYF. In DNA, the CDR3 is TGCAGTGCTAGAGGTGGCGGGAACACCTACGAGCAGTACTTC.